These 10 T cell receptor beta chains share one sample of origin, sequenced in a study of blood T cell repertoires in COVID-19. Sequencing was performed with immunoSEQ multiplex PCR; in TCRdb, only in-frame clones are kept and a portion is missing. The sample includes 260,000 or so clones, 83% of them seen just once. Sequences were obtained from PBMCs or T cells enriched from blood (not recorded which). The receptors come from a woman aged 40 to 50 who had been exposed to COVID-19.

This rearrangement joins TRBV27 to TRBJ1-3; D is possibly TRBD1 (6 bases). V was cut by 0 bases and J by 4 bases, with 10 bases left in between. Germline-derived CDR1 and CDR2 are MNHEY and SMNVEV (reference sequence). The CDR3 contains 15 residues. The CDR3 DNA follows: TGTGCCAGCAGTTTATCGGGGGCTCTGGGAAACACCATATATTTT. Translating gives CASSLSGALGNTIYF.

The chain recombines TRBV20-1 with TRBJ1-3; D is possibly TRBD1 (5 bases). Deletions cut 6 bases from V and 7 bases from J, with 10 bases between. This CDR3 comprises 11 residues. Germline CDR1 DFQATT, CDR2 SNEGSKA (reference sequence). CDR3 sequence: CSASGGNTIYF. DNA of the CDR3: TGCAGTGCCAGCGGGGGGAACACCATATATTTT.

CDR3 sequence: CASSPLRGGSYGYTF. The CDR3 DNA is TGTGCCAGCAGTCCACTCCGGGGGGGTTCGTATGGCTACACCTTC. This rearrangement joins TRBV27 to TRBJ1-2, with D maybe TRBD1 (5 bases). V dropped 5 bases and J dropped 5 bases, with 18 bases sitting between them. Germline V lookup: CDR1 MNHEY, CDR2 SMNVEV (reference sequence). This CDR3 has 15 amino acids.

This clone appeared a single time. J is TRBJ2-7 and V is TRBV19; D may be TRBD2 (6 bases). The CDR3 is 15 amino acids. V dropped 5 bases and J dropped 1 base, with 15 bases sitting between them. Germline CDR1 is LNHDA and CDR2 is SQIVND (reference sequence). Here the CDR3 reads CASSLGAGNSYEQYF. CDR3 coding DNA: TGTGCCAGTAGTCTCGGAGCGGGTAATTCCTACGAGCAGTACTTC.

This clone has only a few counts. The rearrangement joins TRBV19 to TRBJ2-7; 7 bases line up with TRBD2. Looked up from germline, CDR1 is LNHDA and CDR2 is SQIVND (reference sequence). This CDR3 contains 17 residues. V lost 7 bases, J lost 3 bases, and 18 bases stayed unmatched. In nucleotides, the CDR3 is TGTGCCAGTACCAATCCGAGCGGGGACCCACCCTACTACGAGCAGTACTTC. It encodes CASTNPSGDPPYYEQYF.

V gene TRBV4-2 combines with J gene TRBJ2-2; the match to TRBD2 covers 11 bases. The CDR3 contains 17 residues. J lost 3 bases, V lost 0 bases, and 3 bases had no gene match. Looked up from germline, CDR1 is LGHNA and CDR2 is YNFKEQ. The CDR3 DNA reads TGTGCCAGCAGCCAAGAACTAGCGGGGGTGTACACCGGGGAGCTGTTTTTT. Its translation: CASSQELAGVYTGELFF.

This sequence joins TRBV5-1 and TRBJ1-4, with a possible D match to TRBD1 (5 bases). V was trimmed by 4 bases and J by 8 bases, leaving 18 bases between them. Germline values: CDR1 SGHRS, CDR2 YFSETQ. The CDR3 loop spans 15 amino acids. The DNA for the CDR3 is TGCGCCAGCAGCCCCGGAGGGTGGGGGTCGGAAAAACTGTTTTTT. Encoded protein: CASSPGGWGSEKLFF.

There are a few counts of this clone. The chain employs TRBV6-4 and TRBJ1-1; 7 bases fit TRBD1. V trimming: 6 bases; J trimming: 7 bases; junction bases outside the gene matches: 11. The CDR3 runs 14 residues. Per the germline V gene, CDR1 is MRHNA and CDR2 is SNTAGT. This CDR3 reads CASRARQGLGEAFF. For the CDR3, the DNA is TGTGCCAGCAGGGCCCGACAGGGTCTTGGTGAAGCTTTCTTT.

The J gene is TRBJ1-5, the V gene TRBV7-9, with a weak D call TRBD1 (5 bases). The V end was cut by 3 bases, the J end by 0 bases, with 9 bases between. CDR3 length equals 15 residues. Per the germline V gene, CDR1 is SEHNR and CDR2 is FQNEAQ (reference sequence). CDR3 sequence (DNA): TGTGCCAGCAGCTTGGGCAGGGCTAGCAATCAGCCCCAGCATTTT. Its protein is CASSLGRASNQPQHF.

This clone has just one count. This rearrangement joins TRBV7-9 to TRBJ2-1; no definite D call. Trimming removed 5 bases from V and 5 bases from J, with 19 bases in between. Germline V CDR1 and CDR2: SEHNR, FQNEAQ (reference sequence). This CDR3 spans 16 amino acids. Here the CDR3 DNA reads TGTGCCAGCAGCCCCCTACTTGGTAACCTTGACAATGAGCAGTTCTTC. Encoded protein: CASSPLLGNLDNEQFF.